This T cell receptor beta chain derives from a study of blood T cell repertoires in COVID-19 (TCRdb year 2020). The study in broad terms: Samples covering the acute and convalescent phases of COVID-19 were provided by collaborators in the United States, Italy and Spain. The material from the prospective study consisted of cDNA or gDNA derived from T cells, B-cell-depleted T cells, or PBMCs. The dataset comprised deeply sampled blood TCRbeta repertoires from subjects exposed to, actively infected with, or recovered from COVID-19. A freely available public database, intended as a resource for researchers studying the immune response to SARS-CoV-2, is where the repertoires were released. Samples came from the ongoing ImmuneRACE study (first 160 participants) plus 1,254 subjects from 6 global collaborators. The sample metadata nearly always contained a de-identified subject ID, COVID-19 status, age in years and sex. HLA class I and class II types, where available, came from metadata supplied by the sample provider rather than from assay-based typing. Overall study outcomes, separate from this receptor: Clinical and demographic metadata were provided uncurated, with the amount varying by source and participant.

Collaborating institutions collected whole blood in K2EDTA tubes following their own protocols. For TCRbeta analysis, collaborators shipped samples as frozen whole blood, isolated PBMCs, or DNA extracted from either of those sample types. As to this clone: Its target antigen remains unknown. Nothing much larger sits one base from this clone, and base qualities are not available.

The CDR3, cysteine through phenylalanine, is 16 amino acids long. Kept here is only the CDR3 DNA, which spans 48 bases and is read in frame from base 1. Per the germline V gene, SGHRS is the CDR1 and YFSETQ is the CDR2. Trimmed from V: 4 bases; trimmed from J: 6 bases; junction bases lacking a gene match: 13. TCRbeta CDR3 regions were amplified from genomic DNA using the immunoSEQ Assay, a bias-controlled multiplex PCR. Turning to the authors' computational methods: The number of nucleated cells in each sample was estimated from the amplification of reference gene primers within the assay. Sequence reads were collapsed and filtered to measure the absolute abundance of every unique TCRbeta CDR3 rearrangement. For each sample, productive Simpson clonality was calculated as the square root of Simpson's diversity index over productive rearrangements. Held by TCRdb, this immuneACCESS table contains in-frame sequences only and omits some clones. Under half of the omission traces to an unresolved V gene where checked; the cause of the rest is unknown. D and trimming come from the DNA, and the V and J calls and clone size come from that table. The sample table records 300,000 to 350,000 clones; 87% of these occur just once. The top ten clonotypes cover 2% to 3% of the sample.

The sequence was obtained from a man in his late teens or twenties with active or convalescent COVID-19. Sequencing was carried out using peripheral blood. The chain couples TRBV5-1 to TRBJ1-2, with 9 junctional bases fitting TRBD1. The DNA sequence is given as TGCGCCAGCAGCCAAGTACCGGGACAGGGCCTCCATGGCTACACCTTC. Its product reads: CASSQVPGQGLHGYTF.